Shown below are 2 T cell receptor beta chains from a single sample sequenced in a study of shared clonotypes between healthy human individuals. Naive CD8 isolation took CD45RO-negative cells positively selected for CCR7 and excluded terminally differentiated effector memory CD45RA+ cells. Assay used: immunoSEQ multiplex PCR; TCRdb lists only in-frame clones, some missing. The data contain some 600,000 clones, approximately 96% of them singletons. The sequenced sample was naive CD8+ T cells sorted from blood. The receptors here all came from a woman aged 25 to 39 in good health.

Written as DNA, the CDR3 is TGCGCCAGCAGTGATCGCGGGCTAGCGGGAGTAGGGGCAGATACGCAGTATTTT. Protein product: CASSDRGLAGVGADTQYF. The J gene is TRBJ2-3, the V gene TRBV10-1, with 10 bases identical to TRBD2. The CDR3 contains 18 residues. Trimming cost V 3 bases and J 4 bases; bases outside gene matches: 13. CDR1 and CDR2 from the germline V gene are WNHNN and SYGVQD (reference sequence).

The CDR3 DNA reads as TGTGCCAGCAGCCGCGGGTGGGCGGGGGCGAGTCCCTACAATGAGCAGTTCTTC. Encoded protein: CASSRGWAGASPYNEQFF. The chain combines TRBV11-2 with TRBJ2-1, with D possibly matching TRBD2 (7 bases). The CDR3 runs to 18 residues. Germline V gene sequence: CDR1 SGHAT, CDR2 FQNNGV. Trimming stripped 5 bases from V and 2 bases from J, with 22 bases between.